A selection of T cell receptor beta chains follows, all from one sample in a study of blood T cells in healthy people across ages. TCRdb redid the calling of the 5' RACE reads with MiXCR, one entry per CDR3 protein. The table includes 1.4 million or so distinct CDR3 sequences, about 42% detected once. The sample consisted of blood. The source is a woman in her late teens or twenties in good health. Each CDR3 is given with its conserved first and last residue. Fields, in order: J gene, CDR3 length, V gene, CDR3 protein.

j_call: .
cdr3_length: 15
v_call: TRBV6-2/TRBV6-3
cdr3_aa: CASSVTGTGRGEQYF

j_call: TRBJ2-4
cdr3_length: 16
v_call: TRBV27
cdr3_aa: CASSPMGGLAKNIQYF

j_call: TRBJ1-1
cdr3_length: 14
v_call: TRBV6-2/TRBV6-3
cdr3_aa: CASSRTASQTVAFF

j_call: TRBJ2-5
cdr3_length: 12
v_call: TRBV7-3
cdr3_aa: CASSFGSETQYF

j_call: TRBJ2-5
cdr3_length: 18
v_call: TRBV6-1
cdr3_aa: CASRRPGTSGGEKETQYF

j_call: TRBJ1-4
cdr3_length: 15
v_call: TRBV9
cdr3_aa: CASSGAGGSGEKLFF

j_call: TRBJ1-2
cdr3_length: 12
v_call: TRBV2
cdr3_aa: CASSEWGYGYTF

j_call: TRBJ1-2
cdr3_length: 16
v_call: TRBV4-2
cdr3_aa: CASSQESRRSGYGYTF

j_call: TRBJ1-1
cdr3_length: 13
v_call: TRBV20-1
cdr3_aa: CSAEVTGLQRAFF

j_call: TRBJ2-6
cdr3_length: 16
v_call: TRBV6-5
cdr3_aa: CTSGTSGSNGANVLTF

j_call: TRBJ2-3
cdr3_length: 14
v_call: TRBV18
cdr3_aa: CASSATGKADTQYF

j_call: TRBJ2-7
cdr3_length: 15
v_call: TRBV5-1
cdr3_aa: CASSPTLGQICEQYF

j_call: TRBJ2-1
cdr3_length: 16
v_call: TRBV7-2
cdr3_aa: CASSLLGQRLYNEQFF

j_call: TRBJ2-5
cdr3_length: 14
v_call: TRBV29-1
cdr3_aa: CSVGRDRAAETQYF

j_call: TRBJ1-2
cdr3_length: 10
v_call: TRBV20-1
cdr3_aa: CSARFSGYTF

j_call: TRBJ1-5
cdr3_length: 13
v_call: TRBV28
cdr3_aa: CASKGYSNQPQHF

j_call: TRBJ2-5
cdr3_length: 13
v_call: TRBV27
cdr3_aa: CASSLGTLNEQYF

j_call: TRBJ2-5
cdr3_length: 17
v_call: TRBV7-2
cdr3_aa: CASSLARWSFSYNEQYF

j_call: TRBJ2-3
cdr3_length: 18
v_call: TRBV7-3
cdr3_aa: CASSLSLRDREFTDTQYF

j_call: TRBJ2-1
cdr3_length: 15
v_call: TRBV6-6
cdr3_aa: CASSYSKAGVNEQFF

j_call: .
cdr3_length: 12
v_call: TRBV10-3
cdr3_aa: CATRQDSYEQYF

j_call: TRBJ2-7
cdr3_length: 16
v_call: TRBV5-1
cdr3_aa: CASSFRPWSNSYEQYF

j_call: TRBJ1-4
cdr3_length: 14
v_call: TRBV12-3/TRBV12-4
cdr3_aa: CASSLYLDWGELFF

j_call: TRBJ2-5
cdr3_length: 14
v_call: TRBV4-3
cdr3_aa: CASSQGTSSNEQYF

j_call: TRBJ2-7
cdr3_length: 12
v_call: TRBV5-1
cdr3_aa: CASRAELAPQYF

j_call: TRBJ2-5
cdr3_length: 16
v_call: TRBV25-1
cdr3_aa: CASSESGTVGRETQYF

j_call: TRBJ1-2
cdr3_length: 14
v_call: TRBV7-2
cdr3_aa: CASSLEEGGPGYTF

j_call: TRBJ2-2
cdr3_length: 14
v_call: TRBV12-3/TRBV12-4
cdr3_aa: CASSLPSLGEGLFF

j_call: TRBJ1-4
cdr3_length: 16
v_call: TRBV6-6
cdr3_aa: CASSYSSPGLGEKLFF

j_call: TRBJ2-2
cdr3_length: 12
v_call: TRBV6-2/TRBV6-3
cdr3_aa: CASSYLLRELFF

j_call: TRBJ2-1
cdr3_length: 16
v_call: TRBV20-1
cdr3_aa: CSARDPAGVSYNEQFF

j_call: TRBJ1-4
cdr3_length: 13
v_call: TRBV29-1
cdr3_aa: CSVRTGRSEKLFF

j_call: TRBJ2-3
cdr3_length: 15
v_call: TRBV4-3
cdr3_aa: CASSQRLGRTDTQYF

j_call: TRBJ2-3
cdr3_length: 13
v_call: TRBV4-3
cdr3_aa: CANSGGEADTQYF

j_call: TRBJ2-7
cdr3_length: 15
v_call: TRBV24-1
cdr3_aa: CATSDSGRSSYEQYF

j_call: TRBJ2-1
cdr3_length: 15
v_call: TRBV7-6
cdr3_aa: CASSLLTGGDNEQFF

j_call: TRBJ2-1
cdr3_length: 14
v_call: TRBV29-1
cdr3_aa: CSVEEGPGRNEQFF

j_call: TRBJ2-2
cdr3_length: 15
v_call: TRBV9
cdr3_aa: CASSAGTVNTGELFF

j_call: TRBJ2-5
cdr3_length: 16
v_call: TRBV7-8
cdr3_aa: CASSLGTSVYQETQYF

j_call: TRBJ2-7
cdr3_length: 16
v_call: TRBV9
cdr3_aa: CASSASGSDVPYEQYF

j_call: TRBJ1-1
cdr3_length: 13
v_call: TRBV4-2
cdr3_aa: CASSHNTHIGAFF

j_call: .
cdr3_length: 17
v_call: TRBV29-1
cdr3_aa: CSVPTSGRAHIGYEQYF

j_call: TRBJ1-1
cdr3_length: 12
v_call: TRBV20-1
cdr3_aa: CSANPPQGPAFF

j_call: .
cdr3_length: 14
v_call: TRBV12-3/TRBV12-4
cdr3_aa: CASRTQLAGGEQYF

j_call: TRBJ2-1
cdr3_length: 17
v_call: TRBV12-3/TRBV12-4
cdr3_aa: CASSLAPGQGLYNEQFF

j_call: TRBJ2-5
cdr3_length: 15
v_call: TRBV27
cdr3_aa: CASSFYGVSYNEQYF

j_call: TRBJ2-3
cdr3_length: 16
v_call: TRBV4-3
cdr3_aa: CASSQEAGLGTDTQYF

j_call: TRBJ2-2
cdr3_length: 16
v_call: TRBV7-3
cdr3_aa: CASSLEAGGRTGELFF

j_call: TRBJ2-1
cdr3_length: 11
v_call: TRBV15
cdr3_aa: CATSRGDEQFF

j_call: TRBJ2-7
cdr3_length: 12
v_call: TRBV20-1
cdr3_aa: CSATRPEEEQYF

j_call: TRBJ1-3
cdr3_length: 15
v_call: TRBV12-3/TRBV12-4
cdr3_aa: CASRSRLSSGNTIYF

j_call: .
cdr3_length: 15
v_call: TRBV28
cdr3_aa: CASSPGTSGNYEQYF

j_call: TRBJ1-2
cdr3_length: 14
v_call: TRBV6-5
cdr3_aa: CASNFGAGGYGYTF

j_call: TRBJ2-3
cdr3_length: 15
v_call: TRBV20-1
cdr3_aa: CSASSLAGSADTQYF

j_call: TRBJ2-3
cdr3_length: 16
v_call: TRBV9
cdr3_aa: CASSGGTSGGGDTQYF

j_call: TRBJ2-7
cdr3_length: 12
v_call: TRBV7-9
cdr3_aa: CVSSLSSYEQYF

j_call: TRBJ1-6
cdr3_length: 16
v_call: TRBV5-1
cdr3_aa: CASSLSDRDRRSPLHF

j_call: TRBJ2-3
cdr3_length: 17
v_call: TRBV6-2/TRBV6-3
cdr3_aa: CASSTTGTRVGTDTQYF

j_call: TRBJ1-1
cdr3_length: 15
v_call: TRBV5-1
cdr3_aa: CASSSETGVWTEAFF